This TCR beta chain was recorded in a study of blood T cell repertoires in COVID-19. Across the study: Spain, Italy and the United States supplied samples that represented acute and convalescent COVID-19. T cells, B-cell-depleted T cells, or PBMCs supplied cDNA or gDNA.

V was clipped by 3 bases and J by 4 bases, with 12 bases between them. The V gene's germline CDR1 is SQVTM and CDR2 ANQGSEA. The CDR3 extends over 13 amino acids. As handled by the study authors: From reference gene primer amplification, estimates of nucleated cell counts were derived. Some clones are missing from TCRdb's copy, which holds only in-frame ones; the method was immunoSEQ multiplex PCR. That table is the source of V, J and clone size, and D and trimming were worked out from the DNA. Among more than 300,000 clones listed, more than 70% were seen once. Those enrolled, adults aged 18 to 89 years, came from 24 US areas.

This sequence joins TRBV29-1 and TRBJ1-2, with TRBD1 as a possible D gene (5 bases). The sequencing input was PBMCs or T cells enriched from blood (not recorded which). This sequence was found in a young woman who had recovered from COVID-19. CDR3 sequence: CSVEEGQGYGYTF. The CDR3 bases are TGCAGCGTTGAGGAGGGCCAGGGCTATGGCTACACCTTC.